This TCR beta chain was profiled in a study of technical replicates of blood from a few donors. Generated by immunoSEQ multiplex PCR, the TCRdb table keeps only in-frame clones and is missing some. The profile covers roughly 50,000 clones, with roughly 95% appearing a single time and approximately 3.4% taken by the ten largest. Losses at the gene ends were 4 bases for V and 5 bases for J; bases not matched to a gene: 11. The CDR3 contains 17 residues. The germline V gene has CDR1 SGHDT and CDR2 YYEEEE. The gene calls are TRBV5-6 and TRBJ2-5, with 13 bases aligning to TRBD2. The material sequenced was PBMCs. The sequence was obtained from a human donor in good health. Some clones in this sample may be carry-over from other donors' samples. CDR3 residues: CASSLGLAGATRETQYF. The CDR3, as DNA: TGTGCCAGCAGCCTTGGACTAGCGGGGGCCACCCGGGAGACCCAGTACTTC.